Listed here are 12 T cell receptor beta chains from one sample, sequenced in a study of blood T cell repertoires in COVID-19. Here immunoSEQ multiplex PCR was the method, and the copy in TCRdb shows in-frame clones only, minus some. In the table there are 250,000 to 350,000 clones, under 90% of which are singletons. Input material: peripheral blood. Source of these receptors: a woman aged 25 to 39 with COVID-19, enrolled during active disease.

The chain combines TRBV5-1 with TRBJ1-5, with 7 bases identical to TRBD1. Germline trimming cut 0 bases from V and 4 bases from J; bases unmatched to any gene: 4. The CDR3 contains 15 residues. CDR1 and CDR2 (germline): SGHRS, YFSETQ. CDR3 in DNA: TGCGCCAGCAGCTTGGCCGGACAGGTAAATCAGCCCCAGCATTTT. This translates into CASSLAGQVNQPQHF.

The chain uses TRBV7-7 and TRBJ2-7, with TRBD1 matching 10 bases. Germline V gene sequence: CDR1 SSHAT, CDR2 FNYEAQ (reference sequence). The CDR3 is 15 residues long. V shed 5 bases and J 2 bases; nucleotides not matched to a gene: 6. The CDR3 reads CASSMGQGRAYEQYF. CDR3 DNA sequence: TGTGCCAGCAGCATGGGACAGGGGAGGGCCTACGAGCAGTACTTC.

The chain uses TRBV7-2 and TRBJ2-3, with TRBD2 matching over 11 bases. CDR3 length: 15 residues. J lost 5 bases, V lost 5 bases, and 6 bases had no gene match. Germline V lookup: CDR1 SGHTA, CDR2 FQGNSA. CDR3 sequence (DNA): TGTGCCAGCAGCAGAGCCGGACTAGCGGGAGATACGCAGTATTTT. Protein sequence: CASSRAGLAGDTQYF.

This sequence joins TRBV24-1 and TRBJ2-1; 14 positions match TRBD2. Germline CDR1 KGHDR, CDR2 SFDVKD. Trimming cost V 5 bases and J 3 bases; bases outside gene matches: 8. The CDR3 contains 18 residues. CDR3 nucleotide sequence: TGTGCCACCAGTGTCGGGACTAGCGGGAGTAGTGTCTACAATGAGCAGTTCTTC. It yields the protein CATSVGTSGSSVYNEQFF.

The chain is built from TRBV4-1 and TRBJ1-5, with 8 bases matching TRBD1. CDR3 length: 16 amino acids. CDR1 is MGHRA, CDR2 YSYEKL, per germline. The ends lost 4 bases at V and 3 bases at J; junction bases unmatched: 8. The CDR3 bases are TGCGCCAGCAGCCTCGCAGGACAGGGAAACAATCAGCCCCAGCATTTT. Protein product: CASSLAGQGNNQPQHF.

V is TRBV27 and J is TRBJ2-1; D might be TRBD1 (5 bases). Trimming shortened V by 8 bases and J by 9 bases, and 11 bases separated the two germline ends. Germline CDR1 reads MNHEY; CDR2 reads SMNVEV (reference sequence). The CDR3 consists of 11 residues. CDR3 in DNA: TGTGCCAGCGGGGCTTGGGGTGAGCAGTTCTTC. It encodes CASGAWGEQFF.

The CDR3 DNA reads as TGTGCCAGCAGGGGAGGGGACAGGGTTTATGGCTACACCTTC. Protein: CASRGGDRVYGYTF. The chain recombines TRBV2 with TRBJ1-2, with 9 nucleotides matching TRBD1. V lost 6 bases to trimming and J lost 5 bases; unmatched junction nucleotides: 7. CDR1 and CDR2 from the germline V gene are SNHLY and FYNNEI. The CDR3 consists of 14 residues. Together with reference TRBV2 and TRBJ1-2, the CDR3 gives the full variable domain: EPEVTQTPSHQVTQMGQEVILRCVPISNHLYFYWYRQILGQKVEFLVSFYNNEISEKSEIFDDQFSVERPDGSNFTLKIRSTKLEDSAMYFCASRGGDRVYGYTFGSGTRLTVV.

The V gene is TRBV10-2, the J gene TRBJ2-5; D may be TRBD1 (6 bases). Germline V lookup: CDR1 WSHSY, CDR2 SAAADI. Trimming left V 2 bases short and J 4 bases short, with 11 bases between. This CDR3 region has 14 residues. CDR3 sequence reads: CASSEIGRGETQYF. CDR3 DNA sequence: TGCGCCAGCAGTGAGATAGGCAGGGGAGAGACCCAGTACTTC.

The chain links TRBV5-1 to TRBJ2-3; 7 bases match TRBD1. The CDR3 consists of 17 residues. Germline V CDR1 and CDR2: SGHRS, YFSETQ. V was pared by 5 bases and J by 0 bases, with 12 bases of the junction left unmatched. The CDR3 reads CASRRGDSELSTDTQYF. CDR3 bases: TGCGCCAGCAGGAGAGGGGACAGCGAACTCAGCACAGATACGCAGTATTTT.

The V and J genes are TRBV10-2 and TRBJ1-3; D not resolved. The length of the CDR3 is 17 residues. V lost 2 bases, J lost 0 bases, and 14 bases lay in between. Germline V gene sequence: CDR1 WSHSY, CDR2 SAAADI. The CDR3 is CASSELPTGISGNTIYF. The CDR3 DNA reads TGCGCCAGCAGTGAGCTTCCGACGGGGATCTCTGGAAACACCATATATTTT.

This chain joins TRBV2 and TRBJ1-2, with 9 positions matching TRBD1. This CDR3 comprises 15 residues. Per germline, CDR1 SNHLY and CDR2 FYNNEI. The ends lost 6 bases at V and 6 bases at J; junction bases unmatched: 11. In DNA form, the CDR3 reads TGTGCCAGCAGGCTCCGTACGACAGGGGGGAATGGCTACACCTTC. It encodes CASRLRTTGGNGYTF.

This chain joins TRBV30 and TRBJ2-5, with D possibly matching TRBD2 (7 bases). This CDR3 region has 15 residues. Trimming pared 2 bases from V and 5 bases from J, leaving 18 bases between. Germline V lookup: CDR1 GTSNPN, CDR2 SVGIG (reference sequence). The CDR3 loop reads CAWSWNRAGGETQYF. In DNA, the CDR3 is TGTGCCTGGAGTTGGAACAGGGCCGGGGGGGAGACCCAGTACTTC. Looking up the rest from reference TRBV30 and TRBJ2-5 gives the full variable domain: SQTIHQWPATLVQPVGSPLSLECTVEGTSNPNLYWYRQAAGRGLQLLFYSVGIGQISSEVPQNLSASRPQDRQFILSSKKLLLSDSGFYLCAWSWNRAGGETQYFGPGTRLLVL.